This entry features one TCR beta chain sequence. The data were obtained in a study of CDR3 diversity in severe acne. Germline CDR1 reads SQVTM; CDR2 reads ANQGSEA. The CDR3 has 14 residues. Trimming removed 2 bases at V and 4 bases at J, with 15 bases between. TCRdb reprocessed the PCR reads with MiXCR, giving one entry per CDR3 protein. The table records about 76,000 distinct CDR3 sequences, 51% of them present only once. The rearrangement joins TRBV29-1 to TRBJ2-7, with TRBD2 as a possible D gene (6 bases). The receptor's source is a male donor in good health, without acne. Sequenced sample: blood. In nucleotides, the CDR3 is TGCAGCGTTGAATTGGCAGCGGAGGGGTACGAGCAGTACTTC. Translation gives CSVELAAEGYEQYF.